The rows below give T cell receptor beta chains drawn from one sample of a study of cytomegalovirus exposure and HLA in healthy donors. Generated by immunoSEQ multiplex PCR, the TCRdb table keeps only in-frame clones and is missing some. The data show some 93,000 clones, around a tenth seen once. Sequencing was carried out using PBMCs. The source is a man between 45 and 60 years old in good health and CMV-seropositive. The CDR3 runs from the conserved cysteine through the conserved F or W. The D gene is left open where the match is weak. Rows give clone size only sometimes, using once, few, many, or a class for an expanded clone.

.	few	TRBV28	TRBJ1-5	CASSLGRSQPQHF	TGTGCCAGCAGTTTGGGCAGGTCACAGCCCCAGCATTTT
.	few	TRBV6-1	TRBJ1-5	CASGERDQPQHF	TGTGCCAGCGGGGAGAGGGATCAGCCCCAGCATTTT
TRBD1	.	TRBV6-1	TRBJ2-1	CASSEERGREQFF	TGTGCCAGCAGTGAAGAGAGGGGGCGCGAGCAGTTCTTC
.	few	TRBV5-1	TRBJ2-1	CASTLRLEQGSEQFF	TGCGCCAGCACTCTTAGACTCGAGCAAGGGAGTGAGCAGTTCTTC
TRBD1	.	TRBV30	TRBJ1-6	CAWSVNRGWVNSPLHF	TGTGCCTGGAGTGTAAACAGGGGGTGGGTGAATTCACCCCTCCACTTT
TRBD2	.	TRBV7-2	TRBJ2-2	CASSFPGGYKELFF	TGTGCCAGCAGCTTTCCCGGGGGGTATAAGGAGCTGTTTTTT
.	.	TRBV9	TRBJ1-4	CASSVGRSSTNEKLFF	TGTGCCAGCAGCGTAGGTAGGAGTTCAACTAATGAAAAACTGTTTTTT
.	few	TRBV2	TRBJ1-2	CASSLTEGYGYTF	TGTGCCAGCAGTTTGACAGAAGGCTATGGCTACACCTTC
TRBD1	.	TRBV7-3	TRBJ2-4	CASSPGQGLAKNIQYF	TGTGCCAGCAGCCCCGGACAGGGGTTAGCCAAAAACATTCAGTACTTC
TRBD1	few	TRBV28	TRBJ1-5	CASSFGNRGLYQPQHF	TGTGCCAGCAGTTTCGGGAACAGGGGACTCTATCAGCCCCAGCATTTT
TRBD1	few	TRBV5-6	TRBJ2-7	CASRSGTGRYEQYF	TGTGCCAGCAGATCCGGGACAGGGCGGTACGAGCAGTACTTC
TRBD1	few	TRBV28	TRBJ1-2	CASRLAGQGNYGYTF	TGTGCCAGCAGGCTCGCAGGACAGGGAAACTATGGCTACACCTTC
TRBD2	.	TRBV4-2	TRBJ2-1	CASSTGTSGSDNEQFF	TGTGCCAGCAGCACAGGGACTAGCGGGAGCGACAATGAGCAGTTCTTC
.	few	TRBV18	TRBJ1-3	CASSPPFPGVAGNTIYF	TGTGCCAGCTCACCACCGTTTCCGGGGGTTGCCGGAAACACCATATATTTT
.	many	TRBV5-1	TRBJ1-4	CASSLRLGGEKLFF	TGCGCCAGCAGCTTGAGACTGGGGGGGGAAAAACTGTTTTTT
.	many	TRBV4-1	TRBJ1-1	CASSHPGRGGYTEAFF	TGCGCCAGCAGCCACCCTGGACGGGGAGGGTACACTGAAGCTTTCTTT
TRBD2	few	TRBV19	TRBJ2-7	CASSSIEWSSGASFSYEQYF	TGTGCCAGTAGTTCTATTGAGTGGTCTAGCGGCGCCTCCTTCTCCTACGAGCAGTACTTC
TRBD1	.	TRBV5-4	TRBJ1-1	CASSSTGVGDTEAFF	TGTGCCAGCAGCTCGACAGGGGTCGGAGACACTGAAGCTTTCTTT
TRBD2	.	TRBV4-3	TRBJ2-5	CASSQDNSGTSKETQYF	TGCGCCAGCAGCCAAGACAACTCCGGGACTAGTAAAGAGACCCAGTACTTC
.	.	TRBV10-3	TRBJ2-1	CAISGRGYEQFF	TGTGCCATCAGTGGAAGGGGGTACGAGCAGTTCTTC
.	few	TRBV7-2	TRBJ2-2	CASSLAPGTGELFF	TGTGCCAGCAGCTTAGCGCCGGGTACCGGGGAGCTGTTTTTT
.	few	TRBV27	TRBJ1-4	CATEGVGEKLFF	TGTGCCACTGAGGGCGTAGGTGAAAAACTGTTTTTT
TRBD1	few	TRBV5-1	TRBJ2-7	CASSFGQGGYEQYF	TGCGCCAGCAGCTTCGGACAGGGAGGCTACGAGCAGTACTTC
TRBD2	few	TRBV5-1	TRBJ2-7	CASSLGTSGSHEQYF	TGCGCCAGCAGCTTGGGGACTAGCGGGAGTCACGAGCAGTACTTC
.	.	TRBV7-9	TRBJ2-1	CASSLLPSNEQFF	TGTGCCAGCAGCTTACTACCAAGCAATGAGCAGTTCTTC
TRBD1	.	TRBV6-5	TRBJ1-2	CASSYLGQGSRGYTF	TGTGCCAGCAGTTACCTGGGACAGGGGAGTCGGGGCTACACCTTC
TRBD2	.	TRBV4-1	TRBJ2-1	CASSQTLTRLAADNEQFF	TGCGCCAGCAGCCAGACTCTCACCCGACTAGCGGCCGACAATGAGCAGTTCTTC
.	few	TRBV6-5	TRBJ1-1	CASTGRMSTEAFF	TGTGCCAGCACTGGGAGAATGAGCACTGAAGCTTTCTTT
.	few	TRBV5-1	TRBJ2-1	CASSPTQIGVYNEQFF	TGCGCCAGCAGCCCCACCCAAATCGGGGTCTACAATGAGCAGTTCTTC
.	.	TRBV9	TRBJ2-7	CASSVEGLASDEQYF	TGTGCCAGCAGCGTAGAAGGGCTAGCTAGCGACGAGCAGTACTTC
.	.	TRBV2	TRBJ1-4	CASSPGMGRGEKLFF	TGTGCCAGCAGCCCGGGCATGGGTCGGGGTGAAAAACTGTTTTTT
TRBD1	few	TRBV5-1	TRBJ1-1	CASRGERGPLDRPEAFF	TGCGCCAGCAGGGGCGAGAGGGGGCCGCTCGACCGTCCTGAAGCTTTCTTT
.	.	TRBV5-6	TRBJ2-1	CASSLYNEQFF	TGTGCCAGCAGTCTTTACAATGAGCAGTTCTTC
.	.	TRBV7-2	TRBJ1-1	CASSLGQNTEAFF	TGTGCCAGCAGCCTGGGACAGAACACTGAAGCTTTCTTT
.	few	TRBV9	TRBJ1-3	CASGSLDRLSGNTIYF	TGTGCCAGCGGCTCCCTTGACAGGCTCTCTGGAAACACCATATATTTT
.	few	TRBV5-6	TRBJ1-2	CASRITGYYGYTF	TGTGCCAGCAGGATTACAGGGTATTATGGCTACACCTTC
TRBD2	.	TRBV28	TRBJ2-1	CASSLFSGRAQGYNEQFF	TGTGCCAGCAGTTTATTCTCGGGGAGGGCTCAGGGATACAATGAGCAGTTCTTC
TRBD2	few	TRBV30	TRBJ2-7	CAWSQTSGNFYEQYF	TGTGCCTGGAGTCAAACTAGCGGGAATTTCTACGAGCAGTACTTC
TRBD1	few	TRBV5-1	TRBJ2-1	CASSLTGGTNNEQFF	TGCGCCAGCAGCTTAACAGGGGGCACAAACAATGAGCAGTTCTTC
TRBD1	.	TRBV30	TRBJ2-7	CAWRQGIHEQYF	TGTGCCTGGCGACAGGGGATCCACGAGCAGTACTTC
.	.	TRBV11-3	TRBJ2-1	CASSRLSDEQFF	TGTGCCAGCAGCCGATTGAGCGATGAGCAGTTCTTC
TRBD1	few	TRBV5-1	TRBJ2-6	CASSSFTGGSSGANVLTF	TGCGCCAGCAGCTCTTTTACAGGGGGCTCTTCTGGGGCCAACGTCCTGACTTTC
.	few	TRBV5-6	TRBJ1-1	CASSLGLTPLEAFF	TGTGCCAGCAGCTTGGGGCTTACCCCGCTTGAAGCTTTCTTT
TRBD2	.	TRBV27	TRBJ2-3	CASSSIMTSISDTQYF	TGTGCCAGCAGTTCCATAATGACTAGCATCTCAGATACGCAGTATTTT
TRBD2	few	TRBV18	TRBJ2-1	CASSTGLAGDNEQFF	TGTGCCAGCTCAACAGGACTAGCGGGGGACAATGAGCAGTTCTTC
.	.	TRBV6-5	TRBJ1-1	CASRLQENTEAFF	TGTGCCAGCAGGTTACAGGAGAACACTGAAGCTTTCTTT
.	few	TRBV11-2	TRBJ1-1	CASSLRRATEAFF	TGTGCCAGCAGCTTACGGAGGGCCACTGAAGCTTTCTTT